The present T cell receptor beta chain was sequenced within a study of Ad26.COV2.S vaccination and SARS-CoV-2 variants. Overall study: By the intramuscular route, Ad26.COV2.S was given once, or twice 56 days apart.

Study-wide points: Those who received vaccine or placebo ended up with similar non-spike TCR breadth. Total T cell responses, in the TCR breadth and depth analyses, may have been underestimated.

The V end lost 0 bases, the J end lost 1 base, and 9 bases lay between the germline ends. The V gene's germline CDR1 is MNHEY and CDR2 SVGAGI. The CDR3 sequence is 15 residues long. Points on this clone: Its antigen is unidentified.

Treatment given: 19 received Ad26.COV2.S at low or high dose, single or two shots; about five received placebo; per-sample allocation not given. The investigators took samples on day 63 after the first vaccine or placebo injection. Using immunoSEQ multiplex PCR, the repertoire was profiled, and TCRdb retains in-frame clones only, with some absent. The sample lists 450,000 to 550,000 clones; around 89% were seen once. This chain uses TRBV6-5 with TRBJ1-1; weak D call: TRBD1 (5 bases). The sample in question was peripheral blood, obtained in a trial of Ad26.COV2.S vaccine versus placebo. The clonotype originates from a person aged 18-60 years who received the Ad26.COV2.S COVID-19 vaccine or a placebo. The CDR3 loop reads CASSYSGAQNTEAFF. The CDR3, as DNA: TGTGCCAGCAGTTACTCTGGGGCCCAGAACACTGAAGCTTTCTTT.